These 21 T cell receptor beta chains came from one sample sequenced in a study of siplizumab effects on memory and regulatory T cells. Sequencing used immunoSEQ multiplex PCR; TCRdb keeps in-frame clones, though not all of them. There are about 10,000 clones in the sample; around 40% occur only once, and 8.6% lies in the top ten. These receptors' antigens are unknown. For about 6 days at 37°C, the mixed lymphocyte reaction cells were kept in coculture. The sequenced material came from CFSE-low (dividing) CD4+ T cells sorted from an allogeneic mixed lymphocyte reaction. The receptors originated from a human donor in good health; the cells came from an allogeneic mixed lymphocyte reaction.

The chain uses TRBV5-1 and TRBJ2-7; D not certain. The V end lost 0 bases, the J end lost 3 bases, and 10 bases lay between the germline ends. There are 14 residues in the CDR3. Germline V CDR1 and CDR2: SGHRS, YFSETQ. Here the CDR3 reads CASSLEVGYYEQYF. CDR3 coding DNA: TGCGCCAGCAGCTTGGAGGTAGGGTACTACGAGCAGTACTTC.

This clone is medium-sized within its sample. The chain links TRBV6-1 to TRBJ1-1, with a weak D call TRBD1 (5 bases). V was shortened by 5 bases and J by 1 base, with 14 bases between the two germline ends. Germline loops: CDR1 MNHNS, CDR2 SASEGT. The CDR3 consists of 15 residues. CDR3: CASSSRGGSNTEAFF. The CDR3 DNA reads TGTGCCAGCAGTTCCCGGGGGGGTTCGAACACTGAAGCTTTCTTT.

This clone is labeled medium-sized. The chain is built from TRBV9 and TRBJ2-1, with 7 bases fitting TRBD2. Germline V lookup: CDR1 SGDLS, CDR2 YYNGEE. CDR3 length: 15 residues. Trimming removed 3 bases from V and 0 bases from J; junction bases left unmatched: 3. The DNA for the CDR3 is TGTGCCAGCAGCGACCGGGACTACTCCTACAATGAGCAGTTCTTC. It codes for CASSDRDYSYNEQFF.

The chain has TRBV28 and TRBJ1-2; TRBD1 is a possible D gene (6 bases). The CDR3 covers 13 residues. Trimming removed 10 bases at V and 2 bases at J, with 14 bases between. Germline CDR1 is MDHEN and CDR2 is SYDVKM. In nucleotides, the CDR3 is TGTGCCACCGCCAGGGGTGGAAACTATGGCTACACCTTC. Amino acids: CATARGGNYGYTF.

This clone was seen only a few times. V gene TRBV7-8 combines with J gene TRBJ2-3, with D perhaps TRBD1 or TRBD2 (5 bases each). The length of the CDR3 is 15 residues. Germline-derived CDR1 and CDR2 are SGHVS and FQNEAQ. V was cut by 5 bases and J by 3 bases, with 15 bases left in between. CDR3 nucleotides: TGTGCCAGCAGCGCCCCAGGGAGCCGAACAGATACGCAGTATTTT. Its translation: CASSAPGSRTDTQYF.

This sequence joins TRBV7-3 and TRBJ2-7; D is uncertain. Germline V gives CDR1 SGHTA, CDR2 FQGTGA. V gave up 4 bases and J gave up 3 bases, with 7 bases separating them. This CDR3 contains 12 residues. The CDR3 DNA reads as TGTGCCAGCAGCTCCGTGTACTACGAGCAGTACTTC. Translated, it gives CASSSVYYEQYF.

This clone was seen only a few times. At one end the junction does not follow the germline gene, possibly because of a read error. J is TRBJ1-2 and V is TRBV19; the D gene is possibly TRBD1 (5 bases). The CDR3 contains 13 residues. Per germline, CDR1 LNHDA and CDR2 SQIVND (reference sequence). As DNA, the CDR3 is TGTGCCAGTAGTTTAACCCTGGGACGTAGAAGATTCTTC. It translates to CASSLTLGRRRFF. Variable domain in full (rest from reference TRBV19 and TRBJ1-2): DGGITQSPKYLFRKEGQNVTLSCEQNLNHDAMYWYRQDPGQGLRLIYYSQIVNDFQKGDIAEGYSVSREKKESFPLTVTSAQKNPTAFYLCASSLTLGRRRFFGSGTRLTVV.

On this clone itself: The germline gene is not matched at one end of the junction; a read error may be the cause. The rearrangement joins TRBV5-1 to TRBJ1-2, with TRBD1 as a possible D gene (5 bases). Looked up from germline, CDR1 is SGHRS and CDR2 is YFSETQ. The CDR3 is made up of 15 amino acids. CDR3 sequence reads: CASSLEGRRRDGYTF. The CDR3 DNA follows: TGTGCCAGCAGCTTGGAGGGACGCCGCCGGGATGGCTACACCTTC.

This chain uses TRBV28 with TRBJ1-4, with unresolved D. This CDR3 has 13 residues. Trimming cost V 2 bases and J 10 bases, with 11 bases left between them. Germline CDR1 and CDR2: MDHEN and SYDVKM. As DNA, the CDR3 is TGTGCCAGCAGTTTAGACCTCCTGGGAAAACTGTTTTTT. Translation: CASSLDLLGKLFF.

This clone was picked up a small number of times. The V call is TRBV27, the J call TRBJ1-4; D remains unclear. CDR1 and CDR2 (germline): MNHEY, SMNVEV (reference sequence). The V end was cut by 5 bases, the J end by 8 bases, with 6 bases between. The CDR3 spans 11 residues. CDR3: CASSPPEKLFF. The CDR3 DNA follows: TGTGCCAGCAGTCCACCCGAAAAACTGTTTTTT. Filled out from reference TRBV27 and TRBJ1-4, the complete variable domain reads EAQVTQNPRYLITVTGKKLTVTCSQNMNHEYMSWYRQDPGLGLRQIYYSMNVEVTDKGDVPEGYKVSRKEKRNFPLILESPSPNQTSLYFCASSPPEKLFFGSGTQLSVL.

Of note for this clone: This may come from a read error, since a much larger clone is one base off. The sample contains more than one DNA sequence encoding this CDR3. J is TRBJ1-1 and V is TRBV5-1, with a possible D match to TRBD1 (5 bases). Trimming pared 0 bases from V and 2 bases from J, leaving 11 bases between. The CDR3 has 15 residues. Germline CDR1 is SGHRS and CDR2 is YFSETQ. The CDR3 coding sequence is TGCGCCAGCAGCTTGGAACTGGGACGAAACACTGAAGCTTTCTTT. It codes for CASSLELGRNTEAFF. Filled out from reference TRBV5-1 and TRBJ1-1, the complete variable domain reads KAGVTQTPRYLIKTRGQQVTLSCSPISGHRSVSWYQQTPGQGLQFLFEYFSETQRNKGNFPGRFSGRQFSNSRSEMNVSTLELGDSALYLCASSLELGRNTEAFFGQGTRLTVV.

This chain joins TRBV19 and TRBJ2-6; possible D gene TRBD1, 5 bases. Per germline, CDR1 LNHDA and CDR2 SQIVND (reference sequence). CDR3 length: 17 residues. The V end was cut by 4 bases, the J end by 3 bases, with 16 bases between. The CDR3 sequence is CASSTRRNGHGANVLTF. As DNA, the CDR3 is TGTGCCAGTAGTACCCGCCGGAATGGACATGGGGCCAACGTCCTGACTTTC.

This clone was counted between two and nine times. This chain links TRBV7-8 with TRBJ2-1; TRBD1 is a possible D gene (5 bases). Per germline, CDR1 SGHVS and CDR2 FQNEAQ. V lost 4 bases to trimming and J lost 12 bases, with 25 bases between them. There are 16 residues in the CDR3. CDR3 DNA sequence: TGTGCCAGCAGCTCCATGGGGCATCCACGGAGACGCTCGCAGTTCTTC. Protein: CASSSMGHPRRRSQFF. Supplemented by reference TRBV7-8 and TRBJ2-1, the full variable domain reads GAGVSQSPRYKVAKRGQDVALRCDPISGHVSLFWYQQALGQGPEFLTYFQNEAQLDKSGLPSDRFFAERPEGSVSTLKIQRTQQEDSAVYLCASSSMGHPRRRSQFFGPGTRLTVL.

The V call is TRBV7-9, the J call TRBJ2-7; D is possibly TRBD1 (7 bases). The CDR3 runs to 14 residues. CDR1 is SEHNR and CDR2 is FQNEAQ in the germline V gene (reference sequence). Trimming stripped 1 base from V and 5 bases from J, with 12 bases between. The DNA of the CDR3 is TGTGCCAGCAGCTTAGGGGGGGACAGAGACGAGCAGTACTTC. This encodes CASSLGGDRDEQYF.

V and J are TRBV12-5 and TRBJ2-3; 7 bases match TRBD1. CDR1 is LGHNT, CDR2 FRNRAP, per germline. This CDR3 is built from 12 residues. J gave up 9 bases and V 6 bases, and 6 bases lay outside the gene matches. The CDR3 coding sequence is TGTGCTAGTGGCCTACAGGGGCGCACGCAGTATTTT. Its translation is CASGLQGRTQYF.

The chain couples TRBV7-9 to TRBJ1-6; 7 positions match TRBD1. Trimming removed 5 bases from V and 10 bases from J; junction bases left unmatched: 8. Germline V gives CDR1 SEHNR, CDR2 FQNEAQ (reference sequence). The CDR3 has 14 amino acids. CDR3 bases: TGTGCCAGCAGCGGAGGACAGGTTGGGTCACCCCTCCACTTT. As protein: CASSGGQVGSPLHF. The entire variable domain, with the rest obtained from reference TRBV7-9 and TRBJ1-6, is as follows: DTGVSQNPRHKITKRGQNVTFRCDPISEHNRLYWYRQTLGQGPEFLTYFQNEAQLEKSRLLSDRFSAERPKGSFSTLEIQRTEQGDSAMYLCASSGGQVGSPLHFGNGTRLTVT.

V is TRBV2 and J is TRBJ1-2; D gene ambiguous. CDR3 length: 15 amino acids. V lost 5 bases and J 1 base, leaving 14 bases between the germline ends. CDR1 and CDR2 from the germline V gene are SNHLY and FYNNEI. The CDR3 protein is CASSSWTVHNYGYTF. CDR3 sequence (DNA): TGTGCCAGCAGTTCATGGACGGTTCATAACTATGGCTACACCTTC.

Sample share makes this clone medium-sized. The chain couples TRBV19 to TRBJ1-4; 7 bases line up with TRBD1. Germline V CDR1 and CDR2: LNHDA, SQIVND (reference sequence). This CDR3 has 14 amino acids. Trimming at V came to 9 bases and at J to 0 bases, leaving 4 bases not matched to a gene. The CDR3 DNA reads TGTGCCAGCAGGGACAGACCAACTAATGAAAAACTGTTTTTT. Protein sequence: CASRDRPTNEKLFF.

The gene calls are TRBV11-3 and TRBJ2-2; TRBD2 aligns across 7 bases. CDR1 is SGHNT, CDR2 YENEEA, per germline. V lost 4 bases, J lost 0 bases, and 2 bases stayed unmatched. The CDR3 spans 15 residues. The CDR3: CASSWSGTNTGELFF. The CDR3 coding sequence is TGTGCCAGCAGCTGGAGCGGGACGAACACCGGGGAGCTGTTTTTT.

The rearrangement uses TRBV13 and TRBJ2-1, with D tentatively TRBD2 (6 bases). CDR3 length equals 16 residues. Germline CDR1 reads PRHDT; CDR2 reads FYEKMQ (reference sequence). V lost 0 bases, J lost 5 bases, and 14 bases lay in between. The CDR3 bases are TGTGCCAGCAGCTTAGGCGTAAGGGGACTTCACAATGAGCAGTTCTTC. As protein: CASSLGVRGLHNEQFF.

V gene TRBV5-4 combines with J gene TRBJ1-2; 8 nucleotides agree with TRBD1. CDR3 size: 15 residues. CDR1 is SGHNT and CDR2 is YYREEE in the germline V gene (reference sequence). The V gene end was trimmed by 4 bases and the J gene end by 6 bases; junction bases not matched to a gene: 11. For the CDR3, the DNA is TGTGCCAGCAGCCTCCCGACAGGGGCCGGGAATGGCTACACCTTC. This translates into CASSLPTGAGNGYTF.